The source of this T cell receptor beta chain is a study of shared clonotypes between healthy human individuals. On this clone: Its antigen is as yet unknown.

The donors, healthy adults who were HIV-negative, had experienced no recent acute infections or vaccinations. A CD45RA+ naive subset and a CD45RA-negative memory subset were split from CD4+ cells. Regarding the study as a whole: Clonotypes shared by all four donors outscored non-shared clonotypes in generation probability.

Roughly 27,000 T cell genomes, or 200 ng DNA, went into the sorted-subset replicate PCRs. The assay was immunoSEQ multiplex PCR, and TCRdb's table has in-frame clones only and misses some. The table records under 1,100,000 clones, approximately 76% of them present only once. Germline V gives CDR1 MNHEY, CDR2 SMNVEV (reference sequence). V lost 7 bases and J lost 6, with 14 bases in between. The CDR3 extends over 13 amino acids. The clonotype was recovered from a man aged 18 to 29 in good health. The chain employs TRBV27 and TRBJ2-3; weak D call: TRBD2 (5 bases). Material: memory CD4+ T cells sorted from blood. Subset of the sample: CD45RA-negative fraction. In nucleotides, the CDR3 is TGTGCCAGCACAGTCCTCACGGGGGATACGCAGTATTTT. This gives the protein CASTVLTGDTQYF.